This T cell receptor beta chain was identified in a study of T cell changes during pregnancy in multiple sclerosis. Using immunoSEQ multiplex PCR, the repertoire was profiled, and TCRdb retains in-frame clones only, with some absent. Of about 68,000 clones listed, 80% to 95% are singletons. The CDR3 is 15 residues long. Germline lookup yields CDR1 SGHRS and CDR2 YFSETQ. After removal of 0 bases from V and 2 bases from J, the junction contained 1 base not matched to a gene. This sequence was found in a female donor in good health, enrolled as a control in a pregnancy study. This rearrangement joins TRBV5-1 to TRBJ2-3; 9 bases map to TRBD1. Source: peripheral blood, taken after pregnancy. In nucleotides, the CDR3 is TGCGCCAGCAGCTTGGGACAGGGGGTCACAGATACGCAGTATTTT. It encodes CASSLGQGVTDTQYF. The whole variable domain, remainder taken from reference TRBV5-1 and TRBJ2-3, is KAGVTQTPRYLIKTRGQQVTLSCSPISGHRSVSWYQQTPGQGLQFLFEYFSETQRNKGNFPGRFSGRQFSNSRSEMNVSTLELGDSALYLCASSLGQGVTDTQYFGPGTRLTVL.